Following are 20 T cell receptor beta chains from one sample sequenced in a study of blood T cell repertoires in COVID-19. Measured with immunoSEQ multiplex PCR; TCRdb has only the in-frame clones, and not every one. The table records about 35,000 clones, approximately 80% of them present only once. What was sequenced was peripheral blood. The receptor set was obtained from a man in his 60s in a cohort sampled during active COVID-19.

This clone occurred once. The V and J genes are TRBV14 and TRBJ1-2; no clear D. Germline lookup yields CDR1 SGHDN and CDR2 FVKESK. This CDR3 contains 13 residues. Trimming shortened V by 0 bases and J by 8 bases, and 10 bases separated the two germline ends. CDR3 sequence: CASSQEAGLGYTF. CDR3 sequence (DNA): TGTGCCAGCAGCCAAGAAGCGGGATTAGGCTACACCTTC. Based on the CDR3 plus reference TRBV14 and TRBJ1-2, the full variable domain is EAGVTQFPSHSVIEKGQTVTLRCDPISGHDNLYWYRRVMGKEIKFLLHFVKESKQDESGMPNNRFLAERTGGTYSTLKVQPAELEDSGVYFCASSQEAGLGYTFGSGTRLTVV.

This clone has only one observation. The CDR3 region is CAIRGTSGLRGFDEQFF. For the CDR3, the DNA is TGTGCCATCAGAGGGACTAGCGGGCTACGTGGGTTCGATGAGCAGTTCTTC. V gene TRBV10-3 combines with J gene TRBJ2-1, with TRBD2 matching over 12 bases. Germline assignment: CDR1 ENHRY and CDR2 SYGVKD. CDR3 length equals 17 residues. Germline trimming cut 6 bases from V and 8 bases from J; bases unmatched to any gene: 14.

The CDR3 loop reads CASNGQHGYTF. The CDR3 region has the DNA TGCGCCAGCAACGGACAGCATGGCTACACCTTC. The J gene is TRBJ1-2, the V gene TRBV23-1; D might be TRBD1 (6 bases). TRBV23-1 is an open reading frame, and its role is uncertain. This CDR3 contains 11 residues. Trimming left V 7 bases short and J 6 bases short, with 9 bases between.

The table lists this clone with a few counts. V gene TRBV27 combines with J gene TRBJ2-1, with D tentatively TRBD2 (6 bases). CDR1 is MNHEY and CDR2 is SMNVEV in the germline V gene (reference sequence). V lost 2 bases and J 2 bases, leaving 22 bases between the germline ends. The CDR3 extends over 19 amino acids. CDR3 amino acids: CASSLKAGSRLGTYNEQFF. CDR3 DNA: TGTGCCAGCAGTTTAAAGGCGGGGAGCCGCTTGGGCACCTACAATGAGCAGTTCTTC.

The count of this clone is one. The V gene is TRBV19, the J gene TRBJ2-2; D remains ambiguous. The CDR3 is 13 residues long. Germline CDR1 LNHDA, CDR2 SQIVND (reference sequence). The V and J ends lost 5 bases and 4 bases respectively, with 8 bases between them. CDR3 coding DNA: TGTGCCAGTAGTGCAGGTGTCACCGGGGAGCTGTTTTTT. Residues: CASSAGVTGELFF.

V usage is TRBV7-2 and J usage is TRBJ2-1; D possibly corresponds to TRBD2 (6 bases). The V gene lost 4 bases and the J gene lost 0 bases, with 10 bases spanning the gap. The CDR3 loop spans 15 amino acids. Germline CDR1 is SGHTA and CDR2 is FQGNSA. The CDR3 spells CASSSGGSSYNEQFF. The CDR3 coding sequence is TGTGCCAGCAGCTCCGGGGGAAGCTCCTACAATGAGCAGTTCTTC.

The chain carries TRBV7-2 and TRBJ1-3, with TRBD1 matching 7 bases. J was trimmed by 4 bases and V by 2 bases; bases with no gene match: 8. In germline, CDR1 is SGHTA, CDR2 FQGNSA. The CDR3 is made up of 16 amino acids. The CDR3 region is CASSLRQQGWGNTIYF. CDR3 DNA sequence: TGTGCCAGCAGCTTACGCCAACAGGGGTGGGGAAACACCATATATTTT. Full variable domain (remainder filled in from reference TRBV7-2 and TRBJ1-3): GAGVSQSPSNKVTEKGKDVELRCDPISGHTALYWYRQSLGQGLEFLIYFQGNSAPDKSGLPSDRFSAERTGGSVSTLTIQRTQQEDSAVYLCASSLRQQGWGNTIYFGEGSWLTVV.

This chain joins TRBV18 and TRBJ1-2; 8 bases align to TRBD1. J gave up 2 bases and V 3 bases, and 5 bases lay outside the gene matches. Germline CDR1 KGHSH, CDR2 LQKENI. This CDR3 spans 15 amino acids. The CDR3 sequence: CASSPGAGGNYGYTF. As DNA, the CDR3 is TGTGCCAGCTCACCGGGGGCAGGGGGCAACTATGGCTACACCTTC. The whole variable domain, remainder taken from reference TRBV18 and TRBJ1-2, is NAGVMQNPRHLVRRRGQEARLRCSPMKGHSHVYWYRQLPEEGLKFMVYLQKENIIDESGMPKERFSAEFPKEGPSILRIQQVVRGDSAAYFCASSPGAGGNYGYTFGSGTRLTVV.

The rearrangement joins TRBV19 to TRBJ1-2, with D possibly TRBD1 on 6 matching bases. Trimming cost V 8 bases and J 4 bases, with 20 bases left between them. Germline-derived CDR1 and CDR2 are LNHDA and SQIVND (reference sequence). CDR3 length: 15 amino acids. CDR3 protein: CASSSNREWVYGYTF. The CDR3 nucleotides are TGTGCCAGTTCCTCAAACAGGGAGTGGGTCTATGGCTACACCTTC.

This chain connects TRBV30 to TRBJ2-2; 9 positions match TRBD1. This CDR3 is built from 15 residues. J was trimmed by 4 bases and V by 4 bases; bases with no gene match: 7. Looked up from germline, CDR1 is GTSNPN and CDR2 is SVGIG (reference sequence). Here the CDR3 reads CAWNPGQGTTGELFF. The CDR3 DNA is TGTGCCTGGAATCCGGGACAGGGCACCACCGGGGAGCTGTTTTTT.

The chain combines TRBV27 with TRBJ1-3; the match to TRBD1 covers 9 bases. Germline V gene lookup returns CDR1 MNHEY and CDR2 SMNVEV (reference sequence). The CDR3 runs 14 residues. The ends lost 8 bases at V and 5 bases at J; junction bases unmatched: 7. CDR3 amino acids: CASAPGTGRNTIYF. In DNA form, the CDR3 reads TGTGCCAGCGCGCCCGGGACAGGGAGAAACACCATATATTTT.

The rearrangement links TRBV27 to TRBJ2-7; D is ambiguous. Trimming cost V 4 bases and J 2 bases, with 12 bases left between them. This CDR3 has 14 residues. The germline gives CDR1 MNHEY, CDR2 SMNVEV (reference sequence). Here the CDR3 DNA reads TGTGCCAGCAGTTCCTCCCCTCAGGCCTACGAGCAGTACTTC. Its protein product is CASSSSPQAYEQYF.

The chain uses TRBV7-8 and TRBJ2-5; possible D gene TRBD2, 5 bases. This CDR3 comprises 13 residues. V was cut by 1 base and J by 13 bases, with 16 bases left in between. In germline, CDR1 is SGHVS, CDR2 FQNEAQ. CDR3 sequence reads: CASSLVSGDAGYF. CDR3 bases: TGTGCCAGCAGCTTAGTTTCCGGGGATGCTGGGTACTTC.

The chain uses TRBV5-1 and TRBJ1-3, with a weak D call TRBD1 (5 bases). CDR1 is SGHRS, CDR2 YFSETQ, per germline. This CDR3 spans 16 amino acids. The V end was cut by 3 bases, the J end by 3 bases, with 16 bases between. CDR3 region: CASSSTGGGSGNTIYF. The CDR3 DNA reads TGCGCCAGCAGCTCCACCGGGGGTGGCAGTGGAAACACCATATATTTT.

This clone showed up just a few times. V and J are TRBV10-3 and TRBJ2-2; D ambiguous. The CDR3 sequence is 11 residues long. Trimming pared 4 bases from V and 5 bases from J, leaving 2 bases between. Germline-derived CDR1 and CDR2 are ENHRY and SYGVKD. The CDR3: CAISATGELFF. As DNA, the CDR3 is TGTGCCATCAGTGCAACCGGGGAGCTGTTTTTT.

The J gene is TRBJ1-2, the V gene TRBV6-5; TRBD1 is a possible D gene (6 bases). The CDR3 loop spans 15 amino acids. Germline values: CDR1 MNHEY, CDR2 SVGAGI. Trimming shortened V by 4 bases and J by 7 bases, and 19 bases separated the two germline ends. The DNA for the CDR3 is TGTGCCAGCAGTTCGAGGGCCGGGACACTCTCTGGCTACACCTTC. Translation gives CASSSRAGTLSGYTF.

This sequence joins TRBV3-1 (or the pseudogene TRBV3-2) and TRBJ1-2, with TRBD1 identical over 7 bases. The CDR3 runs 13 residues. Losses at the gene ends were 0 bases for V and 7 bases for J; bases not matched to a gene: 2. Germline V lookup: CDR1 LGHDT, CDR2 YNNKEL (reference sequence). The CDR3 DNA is TGTGCCAGCAGCCAAGAATCAGGGGGTGGCTACACCTTC. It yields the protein CASSQESGGGYTF.

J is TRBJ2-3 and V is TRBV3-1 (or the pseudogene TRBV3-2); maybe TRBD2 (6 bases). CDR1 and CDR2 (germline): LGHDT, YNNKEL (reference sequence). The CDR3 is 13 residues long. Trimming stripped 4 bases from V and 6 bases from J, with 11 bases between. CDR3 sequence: CASSLPRGDTQYF. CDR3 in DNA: TGTGCCAGCAGCCTACCCCGGGGGGATACGCAGTATTTT.

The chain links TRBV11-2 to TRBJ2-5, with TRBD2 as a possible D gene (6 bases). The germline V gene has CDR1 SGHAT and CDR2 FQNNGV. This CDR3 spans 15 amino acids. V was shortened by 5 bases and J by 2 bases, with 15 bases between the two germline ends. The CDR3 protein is CASSEEGRGQETQYF. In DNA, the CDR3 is TGTGCCAGCAGCGAAGAAGGACGGGGGCAAGAGACCCAGTACTTC. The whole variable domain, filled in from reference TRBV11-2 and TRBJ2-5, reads EAGVAQSPRYKIIEKRQSVAFWCNPISGHATLYWYQQILGQGPKLLIQFQNNGVVDDSQLPKDRFSAERLKGVDSTLKIQPAKLEDSAVYLCASSEEGRGQETQYFGPGTRLLVL.

The CDR3 region is CTSSPSSGRASYNEQFF. The CDR3 nucleotides read TGCACCAGCAGCCCATCTAGCGGGAGGGCCTCCTACAATGAGCAGTTCTTC. The J gene is TRBJ2-1, the V gene TRBV1; TRBD2, as called in the table, went unchecked against the DNA. TRBV1 has pseudogene status. This CDR3 is 17 amino acids long.